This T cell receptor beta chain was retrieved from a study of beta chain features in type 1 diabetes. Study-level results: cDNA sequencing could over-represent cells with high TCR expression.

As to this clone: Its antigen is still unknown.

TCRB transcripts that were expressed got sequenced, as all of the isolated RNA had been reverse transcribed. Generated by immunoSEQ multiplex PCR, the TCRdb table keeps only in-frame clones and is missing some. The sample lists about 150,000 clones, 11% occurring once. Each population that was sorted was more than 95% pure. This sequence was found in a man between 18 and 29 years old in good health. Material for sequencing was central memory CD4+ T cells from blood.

The CDR3 here is CASSLRDSRYNEQFF. CDR3 DNA: TGCGCCAGCAGTCTCCGGGACAGCCGGTACAATGAGCAGTTCTTC. V and J are TRBV5-1 and TRBJ2-1; 7 nucleotides agree with TRBD1. Unmatched junction bases numbered 9, after V lost 5 bases and J lost 4 bases. Germline assignment: CDR1 SGHRS and CDR2 YFSETQ. This CDR3 comprises 15 residues.